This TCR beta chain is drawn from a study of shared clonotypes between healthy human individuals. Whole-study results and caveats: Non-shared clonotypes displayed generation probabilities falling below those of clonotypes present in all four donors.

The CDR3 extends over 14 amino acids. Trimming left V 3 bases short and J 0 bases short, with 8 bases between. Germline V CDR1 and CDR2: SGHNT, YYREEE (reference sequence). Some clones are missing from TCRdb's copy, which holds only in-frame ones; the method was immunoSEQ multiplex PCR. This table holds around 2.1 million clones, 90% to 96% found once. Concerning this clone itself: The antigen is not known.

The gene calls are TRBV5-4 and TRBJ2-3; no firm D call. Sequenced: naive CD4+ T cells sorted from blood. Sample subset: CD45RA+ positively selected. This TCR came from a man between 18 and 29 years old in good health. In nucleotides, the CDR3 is TGTGCCAGCAGCTGGGCATCTAGCACAGATACGCAGTATTTT. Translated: CASSWASSTDTQYF.